Following are 19 T cell receptor beta chains from one sample sequenced in a study of CD8+ T cells in alopecia areata. Sequencing used cDNA as its template, made by extracting RNA and reverse transcribing it. Data came from immunoSEQ multiplex PCR; TCRdb stores just in-frame clones and leaves some out. The sample records about 98,000 clones, roughly two fifths being singletons. The sample comprised CD4+ T cells sorted from blood. These receptors were taken from a human donor with alopecia areata.

This clone was seen more than once but under ten times. The rearrangement uses TRBV2 and TRBJ2-1; TRBD1 aligns across 7 bases. This CDR3 region has 14 residues. Germline assignment: CDR1 SNHLY and CDR2 FYNNEI. V shed 7 bases, J shed 4 bases, and the junction held 7 bases outside the gene matches. In DNA form, the CDR3 reads TGTGCCAGCAATATAGGGACAGCATACAATGAGCAGTTCTTC. Its protein product is CASNIGTAYNEQFF.

The V and J genes are TRBV28 and TRBJ1-1; D is undetermined. The germline CDR1 and CDR2 sequences are MDHEN and SYDVKM. The CDR3 totals 15 residues. V was trimmed by 4 bases and J by 1 base, leaving 13 bases between them. The chain's CDR3 is CASSSPSSANTEAFF. In DNA form, the CDR3 reads TGTGCCAGCAGTTCCCCCAGCTCAGCGAACACTGAAGCTTTCTTT.

This rearrangement joins TRBV30 to TRBJ2-7, with D hard to call. Germline CDR1 GTSNPN, CDR2 SVGIG (reference sequence). The V end was cut by 3 bases, the J end by 7 bases, with 10 bases between. The CDR3 has 11 amino acids. The CDR3 protein is CAWSAGREQYF. DNA of the CDR3: TGTGCCTGGAGCGCCGGGCGGGAGCAGTACTTC.

J is TRBJ1-1 and V is TRBV19; D possibly corresponds to TRBD1 (5 bases). The ends were cut back, 5 bases at V and 1 base at J, with 8 bases in the middle. This CDR3 is 13 amino acids long. Germline values: CDR1 LNHDA, CDR2 SQIVND (reference sequence). CDR3 sequence reads: CASSVTGNTEAFF. The CDR3 coding sequence is TGTGCCAGTAGTGTTACAGGGAACACTGAAGCTTTCTTT.

This clone was seen a few times. The rearrangement joins TRBV29-1 to TRBJ2-5; no definite D call. Per germline, CDR1 SQVTM and CDR2 ANQGSEA. This CDR3 region has 17 residues. With 1 base removed from V and 5 bases from J, the gap between germline ends came to 23 bases. CDR3 nucleotides: TGCAGCGTTGAAGCGGGTAGCAGGAGACTCTTGGGGGAGACCCAGTACTTC. This sequence encodes CSVEAGSRRLLGETQYF. Full variable domain (rest looked up from reference TRBV29-1 and TRBJ2-5): SAVISQKPSRDICQRGTSLTIQCQVDSQVTMMFWYRQQPGQSLTLIATANQGSEATYESGFVIDKFPISRPNLTFSTLTVSNMSPEDSSIYLCSVEAGSRRLLGETQYFGPGTRLLVL.

This clone was observed a few times. The chain recombines TRBV29-1 with TRBJ2-7; D not certain. From germline, CDR1 is SQVTM and CDR2 ANQGSEA. The V end lost 5 bases, the J end lost 0 bases, and 8 bases lay between the germline ends. The CDR3 consists of 12 residues. CDR3 residues: CSVRSPSYEQYF. CDR3 nucleotides: TGCAGCGTTCGGTCGCCCTCCTACGAGCAGTACTTC.

By proportion, this clone is medium-sized. Other DNA variants within this sample encode the same CDR3. The chain employs TRBV7-9 and TRBJ2-7; tentatively, D is TRBD1 (6 bases). Looked up from germline, CDR1 is SEHNR and CDR2 is FQNEAQ (reference sequence). V lost 3 bases and J lost 5, with 8 bases in between. CDR3 length: 12 residues. CDR3 in amino acids: CASSLTGDEQYF. The CDR3 DNA follows: TGTGCCAGCAGCTTGACAGGTGACGAGCAGTACTTC.

The J gene is TRBJ2-5, the V gene TRBV30; D ambiguous. Germline V gene data show CDR1 as GTSNPN and CDR2 as SVGIG (reference sequence). CDR3 length equals 12 residues. With 2 bases removed from V and 7 bases from J, the gap between germline ends came to 11 bases. As DNA, the CDR3 is TGTGCCTGGAGTCCTTCGACCTGGACCCAGTACTTC. It yields the protein CAWSPSTWTQYF.

The chain uses TRBV29-1 and TRBJ2-7; D not certain. Germline CDR1 is SQVTM and CDR2 is ANQGSEA. The CDR3 runs to 11 residues. With 6 bases removed from V and 0 bases from J, the gap between germline ends came to 6 bases. The CDR3 spells CSVADSYEQYF. In DNA, the CDR3 is TGCAGCGTCGCGGACTCCTACGAGCAGTACTTC.

This clone was seen more than once but under ten times. The rearrangement uses TRBV18 and TRBJ2-7; 8 bases are shared with TRBD2. There are 14 residues in the CDR3. J was trimmed by 1 base and V by 4 bases; bases with no gene match: 3. Per the germline V gene, CDR1 is KGHSH and CDR2 is LQKENI. The CDR3 DNA sequence: TGTGCCAGCTCACTAAGCGGGAGTTCCTACGAGCAGTACTTC. It encodes CASSLSGSSYEQYF.

The chain couples TRBV7-9 to TRBJ1-1; unclear D gene. The CDR3 runs 16 residues. Trimming cost V 3 bases and J 0 bases, with 14 bases left between them. The germline V gene has CDR1 SEHNR and CDR2 FQNEAQ (reference sequence). CDR3 amino acids: CASSFGLLGMNTEAFF. CDR3 DNA sequence: TGTGCCAGCAGCTTTGGACTACTTGGGATGAACACTGAAGCTTTCTTT.

Regarding this clone: One junction end disagrees with the germline gene, perhaps due to a read error. The chain couples TRBV7-8 to TRBJ2-3, with D unclear. Germline CDR1 reads SGHVS; CDR2 reads FQNEAQ. The length of the CDR3 is 13 residues. The CDR3 region is CASSSYGTDTQYF. CDR3 DNA: TGTGCCAGCAGCTCTTACGGCACGGATACGCAGTATTTT.

This clone was seen only once. This chain uses TRBV5-6 with TRBJ2-7; possibly TRBD1 or TRBD2 for D (5 bases each). The length of the CDR3 is 12 residues. CDR1 and CDR2 (germline): SGHDT, YYEEEE. Trimming took 5 bases from V and 5 from J, leaving 11 bases between them. CDR3 nucleotides: TGTGCCAGCAGGTGGGGGAACAACGAGCAGTACTTC. Protein: CASRWGNNEQYF.

The chain has TRBV4-2 and TRBJ1-1; D ambiguous. With 1 base removed from V and 8 bases from J, the gap between germline ends came to 8 bases. Germline V gene sequence: CDR1 LGHNA, CDR2 YNFKEQ. The CDR3 is made up of 12 amino acids. Here the CDR3 DNA reads TGTGCCAGCAGCCAAGTCGACGGGGAAGCTTTCTTT. This gives the protein CASSQVDGEAFF.

This clone is classed as medium-sized. The chain combines TRBV7-2 with TRBJ2-7, with D tentatively TRBD1 or TRBD2 (6 bases each). V lost 5 bases, J lost 0 bases, and 11 bases lay in between. Germline V gives CDR1 SGHTA, CDR2 FQGNSA. The CDR3 runs to 14 residues. The CDR3 coding sequence is TGTGCCAGCAGCAGGGGGGCTAGCTCCTACGAGCAGTACTTC. Amino acid sequence: CASSRGASSYEQYF.

This clone was picked up a small number of times. The chain links TRBV29-1 to TRBJ2-5; TRBD2 matches 9 bases. The CDR3 spans 13 residues. V shed 5 bases, J shed 5 bases, and the junction held 6 bases outside the gene matches. Germline CDR1 SQVTM, CDR2 ANQGSEA. CDR3 DNA sequence: TGCAGCGTTAAGGGACTAGCTCAGGAGACCCAGTACTTC. Translating it yields CSVKGLAQETQYF.

The V call is TRBV28, the J call TRBJ2-1; 9 bases fit TRBD1. Germline trimming cut 5 bases from V and 8 bases from J; bases unmatched to any gene: 13. This CDR3 comprises 16 residues. In germline, CDR1 is MDHEN, CDR2 SYDVKM. CDR3 sequence reads: CASSTFNGQGRDEQFF. The CDR3 coding sequence is TGTGCCAGCAGTACATTTAACGGACAGGGGAGGGATGAGCAGTTCTTC.

This chain links TRBV29-1 with TRBJ2-5; perhaps TRBD1 as D (5 bases). Trimming removed 2 bases from V and 5 bases from J, with 12 bases in between. CDR3 length: 13 amino acids. Germline V gives CDR1 SQVTM, CDR2 ANQGSEA. The CDR3 protein is CSVETQGTETQYF. DNA for the CDR3: TGCAGCGTTGAAACCCAGGGCACGGAGACCCAGTACTTC. Combining the CDR3 with reference TRBV29-1 and TRBJ2-5 gives the whole variable domain SAVISQKPSRDICQRGTSLTIQCQVDSQVTMMFWYRQQPGQSLTLIATANQGSEATYESGFVIDKFPISRPNLTFSTLTVSNMSPEDSSIYLCSVETQGTETQYFGPGTRLLVL.

The DNA for the CDR3 is TGTGCCAGCAGTTTTGGAGGGGAAGAGACCCAGTACTTC. It is translated as CASSFGGEETQYF. This sequence joins TRBV28 and TRBJ2-5; the D gene is possibly TRBD2 (6 bases). The ends were cut back, 3 bases at V and 3 bases at J, with 8 bases in the middle. The CDR3 totals 13 residues. Germline CDR1 and CDR2: MDHEN and SYDVKM.